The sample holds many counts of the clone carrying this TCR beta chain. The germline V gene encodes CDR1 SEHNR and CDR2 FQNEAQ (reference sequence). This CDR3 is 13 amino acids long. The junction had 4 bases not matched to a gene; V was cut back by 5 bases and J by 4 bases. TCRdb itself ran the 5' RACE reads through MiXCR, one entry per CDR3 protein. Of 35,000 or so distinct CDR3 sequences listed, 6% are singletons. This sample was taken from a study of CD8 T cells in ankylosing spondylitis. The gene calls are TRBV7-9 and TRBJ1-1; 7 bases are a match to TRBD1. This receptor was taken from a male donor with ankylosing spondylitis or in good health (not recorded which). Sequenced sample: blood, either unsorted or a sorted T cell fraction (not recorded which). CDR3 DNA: TGTGCCAGCAGCCAGGGACAGCCCACTGAAGCTTTCTTT. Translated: CASSQGQPTEAFF.